The 20 T cell receptor beta chains in this list originate from one sample, sequenced in a study of cytomegalovirus exposure and HLA in healthy donors. The study ran its PCR with 60 Vbeta and 13 Jbeta primers. Using immunoSEQ multiplex PCR, the repertoire was profiled, and TCRdb retains in-frame clones only, with some absent. The repertoire holds about 130,000 clones, 60% to 80% seen once, with roughly 3% in the top ten. The specimen sequenced was PBMCs. All receptors come from a woman aged 45-65 years in good health and CMV-seronegative.

The genes are TRBV6-1 and TRBJ2-2, with 9 bases aligning to TRBD2. Trimming removed 2 bases from V and 6 bases from J; junction bases left unmatched: 4. The germline gives CDR1 MNHNS, CDR2 SASEGT. The CDR3 is 15 amino acids. This chain's CDR3 is CASSELAGVAGELFF. The CDR3 bases are TGTGCCAGCAGTGAATTAGCGGGAGTGGCCGGGGAGCTGTTTTTT.

This chain connects TRBV6-1 to TRBJ1-2, with no clear D. The V and J ends lost 6 bases and 1 base respectively, with 9 bases between them. There are 13 residues in the CDR3. Germline values: CDR1 MNHNS, CDR2 SASEGT. CDR3 residues: CASSEQVNYGYTF. The CDR3 DNA reads TGTGCCAGCAGCGAGCAAGTTAACTATGGCTACACCTTC.

The chain carries TRBV19 and TRBJ1-2; possibly TRBD1 for D (6 bases). The germline V gene encodes CDR1 LNHDA and CDR2 SQIVND (reference sequence). This CDR3 contains 12 residues. V lost 11 bases and J 4 bases, leaving 14 bases between the germline ends. The CDR3, as DNA: TGTGCCTCTACAGGGAATAGCTATGGCTACACCTTC. Its translation is CASTGNSYGYTF. Full variable domain (remainder filled in from reference TRBV19 and TRBJ1-2): DGGITQSPKYLFRKEGQNVTLSCEQNLNHDAMYWYRQDPGQGLRLIYYSQIVNDFQKGDIAEGYSVSREKKESFPLTVTSAQKNPTAFYLCASTGNSYGYTFGSGTRLTVV.

The chain recombines TRBV4-1 with TRBJ2-5, with TRBD2 as a possible D gene (6 bases). Gene TRBJ2-7 matches the end of the DNA better, so the J call may be wrong. Germline loops: CDR1 MGHRA, CDR2 YSYEKL. CDR3 length: 14 amino acids. The CDR3 protein is CASSQAGSAYEQYF. The CDR3 DNA sequence: TGCGCCAGCAGCCAAGCCGGGAGCGCCTACGAGCAGTACTTC.

The table lists this clone with a few counts. V usage is TRBV6-4 and J usage is TRBJ2-1; D is unresolved. The germline V gene encodes CDR1 MRHNA and CDR2 SNTAGT. This CDR3 is 14 amino acids long. V was pared by 3 bases and J by 10 bases, with 16 bases between. The CDR3 loop reads CASSDGPSNREQFF. Here the CDR3 DNA reads TGTGCCAGCAGTGATGGGCCGTCCAACAGAGAGCAGTTCTTC.

The table lists this clone with a few counts. V gene TRBV7-2 combines with J gene TRBJ1-2, with TRBD1 matching 8 bases. The CDR3 extends over 12 amino acids. Germline V gene lookup returns CDR1 SGHTA and CDR2 FQGNSA. V dropped 3 bases and J dropped 8; count of bases not matched to a gene: 2. The CDR3 DNA reads as TGTGCCAGCAGCTTCAGGGGGCACGGCTACACCTTC. Encoded protein: CASSFRGHGYTF.

The V and J genes are TRBV7-9 and TRBJ2-1, with TRBD1 as a possible D gene (6 bases). From germline, CDR1 is SEHNR and CDR2 FQNEAQ (reference sequence). The ends were cut back, 5 bases at V and 11 bases at J, with 25 bases in the middle. The CDR3 contains 16 residues. CDR3 nucleotides: TGTGCCAGCAGCAAAACGCTGGGGACGCACCAGGGGCAGCAGTTCTTC. Its protein is CASSKTLGTHQGQQFF. The full variable domain, with the rest looked up from reference TRBV7-9 and TRBJ2-1, is DTGVSQNPRHKITKRGQNVTFRCDPISEHNRLYWYRQTLGQGPEFLTYFQNEAQLEKSRLLSDRFSAERPKGSFSTLEIQRTEQGDSAMYLCASSKTLGTHQGQQFFGPGTRLTVL.

The J gene is TRBJ2-5, the V gene TRBV28; the D is unclear. The CDR3 length is 14 residues. Looked up from germline, CDR1 is MDHEN and CDR2 is SYDVKM. Trimming stripped 3 bases from V and 1 base from J, with 9 bases between. CDR3 sequence (DNA): TGTGCCAGCAGTTTTCGTATATTCCAAGAGACCCAGTACTTC. As protein: CASSFRIFQETQYF.

This clone has a handful of counts. The V call is TRBV28, the J call TRBJ2-3; perhaps TRBD1 as D (5 bases). The germline V gene encodes CDR1 MDHEN and CDR2 SYDVKM. V lost 6 bases, J lost 6 bases, and 16 bases lay in between. The CDR3 extends over 14 amino acids. The CDR3 DNA reads TGTGCCAGCAGGGGGCATGGTCCTTCCGATACGCAGTATTTT. Protein product: CASRGHGPSDTQYF.

There are a few counts of this clone. The chain couples TRBV6-1 to TRBJ2-7; 8 nucleotides line up with TRBD2. The germline gives CDR1 MNHNS, CDR2 SASEGT. The CDR3 extends over 14 amino acids. J was trimmed by 7 bases and V by 8 bases; bases with no gene match: 13. CDR3 nucleotides: TGTGCCAGCGGTCGAGCGGGAGTTCCTGGGGAGCAGTACTTC. Its protein product is CASGRAGVPGEQYF.

The rearrangement uses TRBV28 and TRBJ2-5; 8 bases fit TRBD1. The better agreement between TRBJ2-7 and the DNA end casts doubt on the J call. The CDR3 extends over 14 amino acids. Germline V gives CDR1 MDHEN, CDR2 SYDVKM. The CDR3 is CASSVGTGLDEQYF. The CDR3 bases are TGTGCCAGCAGTGTAGGGACAGGTCTAGACGAGCAGTACTTC.

CDR3 nucleotides: TGTGCCAGCAGCTTGCGAAAAGAGGGTGAGCAGTTCTTC. Translating it yields CASSLRKEGEQFF. This chain connects TRBV6-1 to TRBJ2-1; a weak D match, TRBD2 (5 bases). The CDR3 has 13 amino acids. V shed 6 bases and J shed 9 bases, with 15 bases lying between them. Germline CDR1 and CDR2: MNHNS and SASEGT.

CDR3 DNA sequence: TGCGCCAGCAGCCGAGACGGGGGAGGGATATCCCGGGGCTACAATGAGCAGTTCTTC. Its translation: CASSRDGGGISRGYNEQFF. The chain is built from TRBV4-1 and TRBJ2-1; TRBD2 agrees at 7 bases. The CDR3 runs 19 residues. From germline, CDR1 is MGHRA and CDR2 YSYEKL. Trimming at V came to 4 bases and at J to 3 bases, leaving 18 bases not matched to a gene.

The chain joins TRBV5-1 to TRBJ1-2; no definite D call. Germline assignment: CDR1 SGHRS and CDR2 YFSETQ. The CDR3 is 13 residues long. V shed 4 bases and J shed 6 bases, with 13 bases lying between them. The CDR3 sequence is CASSNTGGDGYTF. The CDR3, as DNA: TGCGCCAGCAGCAACACGGGCGGGGATGGCTACACCTTC.

This clone was seen a single time. The chain joins TRBV5-5 to TRBJ2-1; no clear D. CDR1 SGHKS and CDR2 YYEKEE come from the germline V gene (reference sequence). Trimming removed 2 bases at V and 8 bases at J, with 14 bases between. The CDR3 has 14 residues. CDR3: CASSLMQLSDEQFF. The DNA of the CDR3 is TGTGCCAGCAGCTTAATGCAGCTAAGCGATGAGCAGTTCTTC.

Only a few counts were recorded for this clone. The rearrangement joins TRBV6-4 to TRBJ1-5, with D possibly TRBD1 on 5 matching bases. This CDR3 region has 14 residues. The germline V and J ends were trimmed by 6 bases and 4 bases, with 13 bases remaining between them. Germline V gene sequence: CDR1 MRHNA, CDR2 SNTAGT. CDR3 DNA sequence: TGTGCCAGCAGAGCCGGGAGACAGAATCAGCCCCAGCATTTT. Translated: CASRAGRQNQPQHF.

This clone was seen more than once but under ten times. This chain joins TRBV7-2 and TRBJ1-2; D not resolved. Deletions cut 1 base from V and 5 bases from J, with 8 bases between. CDR1 and CDR2 from the germline V gene are SGHTA and FQGNSA. The CDR3 is 13 amino acids. The CDR3 DNA is TGTGCCAGCAGCTTAGATTCCGAGTATGGCTACACCTTC. Translating it yields CASSLDSEYGYTF.

This clone was detected a few times. The rearrangement links TRBV11-1 to TRBJ2-3; D may be TRBD2 (7 bases). Trimming pared 4 bases from V and 2 bases from J, leaving 13 bases between. CDR3 size: 15 residues. CDR1 SGHAT and CDR2 FQDESV come from the germline V gene (reference sequence). CDR3 coding DNA: TGTGCCAGCAGCTGGGCGCGGGGGCACACAGATACGCAGTATTTT. It yields the protein CASSWARGHTDTQYF.

CDR3 amino acids: CASSFGQGNHEQYF. The CDR3 DNA sequence: TGTGCCAGCAGTTTCGGACAGGGGAACCACGAGCAGTACTTC. The genes are TRBV6-5 and TRBJ2-7, with 9 positions matching TRBD1. The CDR3 spans 14 residues. The V gene end was trimmed by 4 bases and the J gene end by 5 bases; junction bases not matched to a gene: 6. The germline CDR1 and CDR2 sequences are MNHEY and SVGAGI.

V usage is TRBV6-5 and J usage is TRBJ2-1; D perhaps matches TRBD2 (5 bases). The germline V gene has CDR1 MNHEY and CDR2 SVGAGI. The V and J ends lost 0 bases and 2 bases respectively, with 11 bases between them. This CDR3 contains 16 residues. CDR3 region: CASSYSAGLAYNEQFF. The CDR3 nucleotides read TGTGCCAGCAGTTACTCGGCGGGCCTAGCCTACAATGAGCAGTTCTTC.